The 30 T cell receptor beta chains below all came from one sample that was sequenced in a study of PD-1 blockade in classical Hodgkin lymphoma. All patients experienced relapse after autologous stem cell transplantation, and brentuximab vedotin exposure was variable. Here immunoSEQ multiplex PCR was the method, and the copy in TCRdb shows in-frame clones only, minus some. The table includes 20,000 to 25,000 clones, roughly two thirds detected once. The material was peripheral blood mononuclear cells (PBMCs), obtained at baseline. These receptors were collected from a human donor with classical Hodgkin lymphoma.

The chain employs TRBV10-1 and TRBJ1-1; no clear D gene. CDR1 is WNHNN and CDR2 is SYGVQD in the germline V gene (reference sequence). V shed 9 bases and J shed 3 bases, with 11 bases lying between them. CDR3 length: 12 amino acids. CDR3 region: CASESGYTEAFF. The CDR3 DNA reads as TGCGCCAGTGAGTCGGGGTACACTGAAGCTTTCTTT.

In this sample, this clone turned up a few times. This chain joins TRBV19 and TRBJ2-7; 7 bases agree with TRBD1. The CDR3 has 14 residues. V lost 6 bases and J lost 2; bases outside the gene matches: 7. Germline values: CDR1 LNHDA, CDR2 SQIVND (reference sequence). The CDR3 DNA sequence: TGTGCCAGTAGCAGAGCAGGGGGACCCTACGAGCAGTACTTC. It codes for CASSRAGGPYEQYF.

The chain joins TRBV4-2 to TRBJ1-5, with 7 bases matching TRBD1. The junction had 9 bases not matched to a gene; V was cut back by 4 bases and J by 3 bases. Germline CDR1 is LGHNA and CDR2 is YNFKEQ. This CDR3 is built from 16 residues. CDR3 region: CASSLREGASNQPQHF. CDR3 sequence (DNA): TGTGCCAGCAGCCTCAGGGAGGGGGCGTCCAATCAGCCCCAGCATTTT.

The chain joins TRBV6-5 to TRBJ1-1; no clear D. The CDR3 is 13 residues long. The V gene's germline CDR1 is MNHEY and CDR2 SVGAGI. Trimming left V 4 bases short and J 2 bases short, with 8 bases between. The CDR3 DNA sequence: TGTGCCAGCAGTTTAGTCGTTAACACTGAAGCTTTCTTT. Translation: CASSLVVNTEAFF.

In its sample, this clone ranks as medium-sized. This chain links TRBV7-8 with TRBJ1-2; tentatively, D is TRBD1 (6 bases). Germline-derived CDR1 and CDR2 are SGHVS and FQNEAQ. The V end lost 6 bases, the J end lost 3 bases, and 14 bases lay between the germline ends. There are 14 residues in the CDR3. DNA of the CDR3: TGTGCCAGCAGTCGTAACAGGGTAGACTATGGCTACACCTTC. It is translated as CASSRNRVDYGYTF.

The chain links TRBV5-4 to TRBJ2-2; TRBD2 might be the D (6 bases). This CDR3 contains 14 residues. Deletions cut 2 bases from V and 3 bases from J, with 8 bases between. Germline assignment: CDR1 SGHNT and CDR2 YYREEE (reference sequence). The CDR3 sequence: CASSFGGDTGELFF. The DNA for the CDR3 is TGTGCCAGCAGCTTCGGCGGGGACACCGGGGAGCTGTTTTTT.

The genes are TRBV2 and TRBJ1-4; D is unresolved. The germline V gene encodes CDR1 SNHLY and CDR2 FYNNEI. The CDR3 loop spans 13 amino acids. Trimming stripped 4 bases from V and 8 bases from J, with 11 bases between. The CDR3 sequence: CASSVRVGEKLFF. CDR3 nucleotides: TGTGCCAGCAGTGTGAGGGTCGGGGAAAAACTGTTTTTT.

Concerning this clone: A read error may account for a junction end that differs from germline. V usage is TRBV5-3 and J usage is TRBJ1-1; D is unresolved. TRBV5-3 is filed as an ORF, its function uncertain. This CDR3 spans 12 amino acids. Here the CDR3 reads CASSLDQSEAFF. The CDR3 coding sequence is TGTGCCAGCAGCTTGGACCAGAGTGAAGCTTTCTTT.

For this clone: Within the sample, other DNA sequences also encode this same CDR3. The rearrangement joins TRBV7-2 to TRBJ2-1, with D hard to call. The CDR3 has 11 residues. Germline V gene sequence: CDR1 SGHTA, CDR2 FQGNSA. Trimming took 1 base from V and 6 from J, leaving 1 base between them. CDR3 sequence: CASSLVNEQFF. CDR3 nucleotide sequence: TGTGCCAGCAGCTTAGTCAATGAGCAGTTCTTC. Based on the CDR3 plus reference TRBV7-2 and TRBJ2-1, the full variable domain is GAGVSQSPSNKVTEKGKDVELRCDPISGHTALYWYRQSLGQGLEFLIYFQGNSAPDKSGLPSDRFSAERTGGSVSTLTIQRTQQEDSAVYLCASSLVNEQFFGPGTRLTVL.

In its sample, this clone ranks as medium-sized. The V gene is TRBV27, the J gene TRBJ1-1, with D uncertain. The CDR3 is 13 residues long. CDR1 MNHEY and CDR2 SMNVEV come from the germline V gene (reference sequence). Deletions cut 4 bases from V and 4 bases from J, with 10 bases between. CDR3: CASSYKPGTEAFF. CDR3 coding DNA: TGTGCCAGCAGTTATAAACCGGGCACTGAAGCTTTCTTT.

The chain links TRBV10-2 to TRBJ2-7, with unresolved D. Per germline, CDR1 WSHSY and CDR2 SAAADI. The ends were cut back, 1 base at V and 3 bases at J, with 4 bases in the middle. This CDR3 spans 12 amino acids. The CDR3 region is CASSEFFYEQYF. The CDR3 DNA sequence: TGCGCCAGCAGTGAGTTCTTCTACGAGCAGTACTTC.

This rearrangement joins TRBV19 to TRBJ1-1; no clear D gene. The V and J ends lost 5 bases and 5 bases respectively, with 21 bases between them. Germline V CDR1 and CDR2: LNHDA, SQIVND (reference sequence). The CDR3 extends over 16 amino acids. The chain's CDR3 is CASSFLPGDSGTEAFF. In nucleotides, the CDR3 is TGTGCCAGTAGTTTCCTACCCGGGGATTCGGGGACTGAAGCTTTCTTT.

By its share, this clone is medium-sized. The chain uses TRBV19 and TRBJ1-2; D is unclear. From germline, CDR1 is LNHDA and CDR2 SQIVND (reference sequence). This CDR3 is built from 13 residues. Deletions cut 3 bases from V and 2 bases from J, with 7 bases between. In DNA, the CDR3 is TGTGCCAGTAGTATTCTCGGAAACTATGGCTACACCTTC. Its translation is CASSILGNYGYTF.

V usage is TRBV5-1 and J usage is TRBJ2-1; possibly TRBD1 for D (5 bases). The V gene lost 4 bases and the J gene lost 5 bases, with 16 bases spanning the gap. Germline-derived CDR1 and CDR2 are SGHRS and YFSETQ. This CDR3 has 15 amino acids. The CDR3 protein is CASSLGRRAHNEQFF. Here the CDR3 DNA reads TGCGCCAGCAGCCTCGGGCGCAGGGCCCACAATGAGCAGTTCTTC.

V and J are TRBV28 and TRBJ2-7; D call uncertain. CDR3 length: 14 residues. The V and J ends lost 5 bases and 3 bases respectively, with 14 bases between them. Germline V gives CDR1 MDHEN, CDR2 SYDVKM. The CDR3 region has the DNA TGTGCCAGCAGTCGCGATTCGTCCCTCTACGAGCAGTACTTC. This encodes CASSRDSSLYEQYF.

This chain joins TRBV7-6 and TRBJ1-4; weak D call: TRBD1 (6 bases). The CDR3 contains 14 residues. The V and J ends lost 5 bases and 8 bases respectively, with 15 bases between them. The germline V gene encodes CDR1 SGHVS and CDR2 FNYEAQ. As DNA, the CDR3 is TGTGCCAGCAGCCTGGGGCAGGGGTACGAAAAACTGTTTTTT. This gives the protein CASSLGQGYEKLFF. Together with reference TRBV7-6 and TRBJ1-4, the CDR3 gives the full variable domain: GAGVSQSPRYKVTKRGQDVALRCDPISGHVSLYWYRQALGQGPEFLTYFNYEAQQDKSGLPNDRFSAERPEGSISTLTIQRTEQRDSAMYRCASSLGQGYEKLFFGSGTQLSVL.

This rearrangement joins TRBV9 to TRBJ2-5, with 8 positions matching TRBD2. Germline CDR1 and CDR2: SGDLS and YYNGEE. Trimming cost V 0 bases and J 2 bases; bases outside gene matches: 3. The CDR3 length is 15 residues. As DNA, the CDR3 is TGTGCCAGCAGCGTAGGACTAGCGACTCAAGAGACCCAGTACTTC. Translating it yields CASSVGLATQETQYF.

The count of this clone is one. J is TRBJ2-3 and V is TRBV19, with D possibly being TRBD2 (5 bases). Germline CDR1 is LNHDA and CDR2 is SQIVND (reference sequence). This CDR3 has 13 residues. Trimming cost V 4 bases and J 6 bases, with 11 bases left between them. The DNA of the CDR3 is TGTGCCAGTAGTAATATCCGGGGTGATACGCAGTATTTT. As protein: CASSNIRGDTQYF.

CDR3 in DNA: TGTGCCAGCTCACCGGGACTAGCGGGAGTCGGTGAGCAGTTCTTC. Translating gives CASSPGLAGVGEQFF. The chain joins TRBV18 to TRBJ2-1, with 14 positions matching TRBD2. The CDR3 extends over 15 amino acids. Germline values: CDR1 KGHSH, CDR2 LQKENI. V shed 3 bases, J shed 9 bases, and the junction held 4 bases outside the gene matches.

This clone has only a few counts. The chain recombines TRBV10-3 with TRBJ1-5; 7 positions match TRBD1. Trimming cost V 4 bases and J 6 bases; bases outside gene matches: 12. The germline V gene has CDR1 ENHRY and CDR2 SYGVKD. CDR3 length: 16 amino acids. CDR3 sequence reads: CAISGVGGEGSQPQHF. The CDR3 nucleotides are TGTGCCATCAGTGGGGTAGGGGGCGAGGGTAGTCAGCCCCAGCATTTT.

The chain carries TRBV7-9 and TRBJ2-4; 7 nucleotides match TRBD1. The germline CDR1 and CDR2 sequences are SEHNR and FQNEAQ (reference sequence). This CDR3 is 17 amino acids long. J lost 5 bases, V lost 5 bases, and 15 bases had no gene match. The chain's CDR3 is CASSQPRQGGAENIQYF. In DNA form, the CDR3 reads TGTGCCAGCAGCCAACCCCGACAGGGTGGGGCCGAAAACATTCAGTACTTC.

V is TRBV7-9 and J is TRBJ1-1; no definite D call. CDR1 is SEHNR and CDR2 is FQNEAQ in the germline V gene (reference sequence). V was shortened by 1 base and J by 4 bases, with 10 bases between the two germline ends. The CDR3 is 14 amino acids. The CDR3 reads CASSLVTSGTEAFF. CDR3 nucleotides: TGTGCCAGCAGCTTAGTTACATCGGGCACTGAAGCTTTCTTT.

The chain employs TRBV5-1 and TRBJ1-1; D is unresolved. The V and J ends lost 0 bases and 0 bases respectively, with 6 bases between them. Looked up from germline, CDR1 is SGHRS and CDR2 is YFSETQ. This CDR3 has 14 amino acids. CDR3 nucleotide sequence: TGCGCCAGCAGCTTGGGCAGGTTGAACACTGAAGCTTTCTTT. Residues: CASSLGRLNTEAFF.

The CDR3 DNA is TGTGCCAGCAGCCCGGGACTAGCGGGAGGACCATCGGATAATGAGCAGTTCTTC. Its translation is CASSPGLAGGPSDNEQFF. This chain uses TRBV7-9 with TRBJ2-1, with TRBD2 matching 15 bases. V lost 5 bases to trimming and J lost 7 bases; unmatched junction nucleotides: 12. Germline loops: CDR1 SEHNR, CDR2 FQNEAQ (reference sequence). There are 18 residues in the CDR3.

J is TRBJ2-2 and V is TRBV19; D gene ambiguous. The CDR3 has 13 amino acids. Trimming left V 7 bases short and J 6 bases short, with 12 bases between. Germline CDR1 and CDR2: LNHDA and SQIVND (reference sequence). CDR3 in DNA: TGTGCCAGTACCTACTTATCGTCCGGGGAGCTGTTTTTT. This gives the protein CASTYLSSGELFF.

This clone was observed once. The CDR3 sequence: CASSQRGMSRTDTQYF. In DNA form, the CDR3 reads TGTGCCAGCAGCCAAAGGGGGATGTCTAGGACAGATACGCAGTATTTT. The chain is built from TRBV7-9 and TRBJ2-3, with a tentative D call TRBD1 (6 bases). The CDR3 runs 16 residues. Trimming removed 5 bases from V and 3 bases from J, with 18 bases in between. Germline V gene data show CDR1 as SEHNR and CDR2 as FQNEAQ (reference sequence).

This sequence joins TRBV7-8 and TRBJ2-2, with 9 bases aligning to TRBD1. The germline V gene encodes CDR1 SGHVS and CDR2 FQNEAQ. The CDR3 length is 20 residues. The V and J ends lost 2 bases and 5 bases, in that order; junction bases with no gene match: 18. This chain's CDR3 is CASSLLYLPGQGVGTGELFF. In nucleotides, the CDR3 is TGTGCCAGCAGCTTATTGTACCTGCCGGGACAGGGAGTAGGTACCGGGGAGCTGTTTTTT.

This clone was detected only once. The chain uses TRBV7-2 and TRBJ1-3; D is undetermined. The CDR3 is 14 amino acids. The V gene lost 1 base and the J gene lost 2 bases, with 6 bases spanning the gap. CDR1 is SGHTA and CDR2 is FQGNSA in the germline V gene. The CDR3: CASSLVGTGNTIYF. In nucleotides, the CDR3 is TGTGCCAGCAGCTTAGTCGGCACTGGAAACACCATATATTTT.

The chain joins TRBV5-1 to TRBJ1-2; TRBD1 aligns across 7 bases. The CDR3 runs 15 residues. Looked up from germline, CDR1 is SGHRS and CDR2 is YFSETQ. Losses at the gene ends were 6 bases for V and 0 bases for J; bases not matched to a gene: 8. In nucleotides, the CDR3 is TGCGCCAGCATGAGGGACAGCGGGACTAACTATGGCTACACCTTC. It encodes CASMRDSGTNYGYTF.

This clone was picked up a small number of times. V gene TRBV30 combines with J gene TRBJ1-2; D might be TRBD1 (6 bases). Germline V gene sequence: CDR1 GTSNPN, CDR2 SVGIG (reference sequence). The CDR3 covers 15 residues. V lost 4 bases, J lost 2 bases, and 17 bases lay in between. The CDR3 here is CAWIELQGGNYGYTF. The CDR3 DNA follows: TGTGCCTGGATAGAGTTACAGGGAGGAAACTATGGCTACACCTTC.